This T cell receptor (beta chain) was retrieved from a study of OX40 agonist ivuxolimab in advanced cancers. Study-level information: About 42% of patients had received prior checkpoint inhibitor therapy. The study reported partial responses in three patients: one hepatocellular carcinoma, two cutaneous melanoma.

Losses at the gene ends were 4 bases for V and 9 bases for J; bases not matched to a gene: 12. From germline, CDR1 is SGHNT and CDR2 YYREEE (reference sequence). The CDR3 has 17 residues. Sequencing used immunoSEQ multiplex PCR; TCRdb keeps in-frame clones, though not all of them. Altogether roughly 48,000 clones are present, about 85% being singletons, with the ten largest covering around 9%. Specimen: CD4+ or CD8+ T cells sorted from blood, collected in a trial of the OX40 agonist ivuxolimab. This sequence was found in an adult with an advanced solid tumor such as melanoma, head and neck, liver or kidney cancer. J is TRBJ2-1 and V is TRBV5-4, with 14 bases fitting TRBD2. The CDR3 sequence: CASSDPTSGRAKSEQFF. The CDR3 DNA sequence: TGTGCCAGCAGCGATCCGACTAGCGGGAGGGCTAAGAGTGAGCAGTTCTTC.